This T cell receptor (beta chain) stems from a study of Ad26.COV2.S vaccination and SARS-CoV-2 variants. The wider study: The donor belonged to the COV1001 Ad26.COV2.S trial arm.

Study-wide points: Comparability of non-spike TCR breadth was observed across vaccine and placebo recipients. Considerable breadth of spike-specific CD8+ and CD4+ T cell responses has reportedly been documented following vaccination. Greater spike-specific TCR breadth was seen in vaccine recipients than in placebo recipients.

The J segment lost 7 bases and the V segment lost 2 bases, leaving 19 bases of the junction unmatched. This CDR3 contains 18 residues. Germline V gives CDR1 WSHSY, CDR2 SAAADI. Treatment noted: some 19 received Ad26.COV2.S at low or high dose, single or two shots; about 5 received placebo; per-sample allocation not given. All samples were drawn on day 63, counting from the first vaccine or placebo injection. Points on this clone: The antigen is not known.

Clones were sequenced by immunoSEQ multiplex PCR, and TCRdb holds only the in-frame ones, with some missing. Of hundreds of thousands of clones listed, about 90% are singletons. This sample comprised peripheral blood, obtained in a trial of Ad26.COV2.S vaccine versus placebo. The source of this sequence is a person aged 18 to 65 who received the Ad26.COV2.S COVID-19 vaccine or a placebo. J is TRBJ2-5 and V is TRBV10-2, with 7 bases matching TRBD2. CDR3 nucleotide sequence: TGCGCCAGCAGTGAGAGGTTTGCTGGCGGGAGTAGTCCAGGGACCCAGTACTTC. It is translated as CASSERFAGGSSPGTQYF.